This T cell receptor (beta chain) originates from a study of blood T cells in healthy people across ages. Overall study context: Template switching captured about one barcoded beta molecule per two T cells.

Trimming pared 7 bases from V and 6 bases from J, leaving 22 bases between. The CDR3 has 16 amino acids. Per germline, CDR1 SNHLY and CDR2 FYNNEI. This clonotype was counted ten times or more. Primers used in a second PCR of about 6 to 11 cycles were a sample-barcoded 5' primer and a J-beta primer mix. One entry per CDR3 protein results from TCRdb running MiXCR on the 5' RACE reads. The sample includes fewer than 800,000 distinct CDR3 sequences, approximately 30% of them seen just once. The receptor comes from a woman older than 75 in good health. The rearrangement joins TRBV2 to TRBJ2-1; a weak D match, TRBD2 (6 bases). Specimen: blood. The DNA for the CDR3 is TGTGCCAGCACCGAAGGTGGGCTAGCGTCTCGCAATGAGCAGTTCTTC. Translating it yields CASTEGGLASRNEQFF.